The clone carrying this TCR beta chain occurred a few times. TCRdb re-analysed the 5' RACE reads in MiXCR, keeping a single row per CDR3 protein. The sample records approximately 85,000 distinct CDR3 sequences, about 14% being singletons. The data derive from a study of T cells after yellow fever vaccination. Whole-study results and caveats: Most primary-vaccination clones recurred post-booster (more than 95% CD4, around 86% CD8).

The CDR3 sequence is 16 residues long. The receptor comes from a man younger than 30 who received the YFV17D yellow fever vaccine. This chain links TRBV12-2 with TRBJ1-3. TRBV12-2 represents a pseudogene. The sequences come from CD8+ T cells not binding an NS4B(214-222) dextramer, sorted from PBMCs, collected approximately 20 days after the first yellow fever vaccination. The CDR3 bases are TGTGCGAGCAGCATTTCGTGGGTTTTGAGAGGAAACACCATATATTTT. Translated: CASSISWVLRGNTIYF.